These 30 T cell receptor beta chains share one sample of origin, sequenced in a study of neurological immune-mediated disorders. TCRdb itself ran the 5' RACE reads through MiXCR, one entry per CDR3 protein. Seen here are tens of thousands of distinct CDR3 sequences, approximately 10% observed once, and the top ten hold about 1.7%. The specimen sequenced was PBMCs. The receptors originated from a man aged 45-65 years in good health.

This clonotype has a count of ten or more. The rearrangement uses TRBV10-3 and TRBJ2-5; D not certain. This CDR3 is built from 12 residues. Trimming left V 3 bases short and J 5 bases short, with 7 bases between. Germline values: CDR1 ENHRY, CDR2 SYGVKD. CDR3: CAISDLRETQYF. CDR3 nucleotides: TGTGCCATCAGTGATCTTAGGGAGACCCAGTACTTC.

This clonotype was seen many times. This rearrangement joins TRBV10-3 to TRBJ2-3; 9 positions agree with TRBD2. CDR3 length: 14 amino acids. Trimming took 8 bases from V and 4 from J; bases not matched to a gene: 7. The germline V gene encodes CDR1 ENHRY and CDR2 SYGVKD. CDR3 region: CAIAGGAASDTQYF. DNA of the CDR3: TGTGCCATCGCGGGGGGGGCGGCATCAGATACGCAGTATTTT.

The sample holds many counts of this clonotype. The chain joins TRBV18 to TRBJ2-1; 10 bases line up with TRBD2. V shed 6 bases, J shed 8 bases, and the junction held 7 bases outside the gene matches. CDR1 and CDR2 from the germline V gene are KGHSH and LQKENI. The CDR3 consists of 14 residues. CDR3 residues: CASSPTSGNDEQFF. Written as DNA, the CDR3 is TGTGCCAGCTCGCCAACTAGCGGGAATGATGAGCAGTTCTTC.

This clonotype appeared many times. The rearrangement links TRBV29-1 to TRBJ2-7; 8 bases match TRBD1. CDR1 is SQVTM, CDR2 ANQGSEA, per germline. Trimming removed 7 bases from V and 2 bases from J; junction bases left unmatched: 4. The CDR3 is made up of 12 amino acids. As DNA, the CDR3 is TGCAGCGCGGGACAGGTTGCCTACGAGCAGTACTTC. Translation: CSAGQVAYEQYF.

This clonotype has ten or more counts. The chain carries TRBV20-1 and TRBJ2-7, with D possibly TRBD2 on 5 matching bases. Germline V gives CDR1 DFQATT, CDR2 SNEGSKA (reference sequence). CDR3 length equals 12 residues. V was trimmed by 0 bases and J by 3 bases, leaving 6 bases between them. CDR3 sequence: CSARDRDYEQYF. CDR3 coding DNA: TGCAGTGCTAGAGACCGGGACTACGAGCAGTACTTC.

This clonotype was counted many times. This sequence joins TRBV5-1 and TRBJ2-7; D unclear. The CDR3 sequence is 14 residues long. Germline V gene sequence: CDR1 SGHRS, CDR2 YFSETQ. Trimming shortened V by 5 bases and J by 0 bases, and 12 bases separated the two germline ends. The chain's CDR3 is CASSSSLSSYEQYF. CDR3 in DNA: TGCGCCAGCAGTAGTTCCCTGAGCTCCTACGAGCAGTACTTC.

The sample holds many counts of this clonotype. The V gene is TRBV28, the J gene TRBJ1-5; TRBD1 agrees at 8 bases. The CDR3 totals 15 residues. Germline lookup yields CDR1 MDHEN and CDR2 SYDVKM. Unmatched junction bases numbered 7, after V lost 5 bases and J lost 4 bases. This CDR3 is CASSRTGNRNQPQHF. In DNA, the CDR3 is TGTGCCAGCAGTAGGACAGGGAACCGGAATCAGCCCCAGCATTTT.

Ten or more counts support this clonotype. This chain links TRBV5-1 with TRBJ2-4; 10 positions agree with TRBD2. Germline assignment: CDR1 SGHRS and CDR2 YFSETQ. The CDR3 totals 15 residues. Unmatched junction bases numbered 8, after V lost 4 bases and J lost 7 bases. CDR3 DNA: TGCGCCAGCAGCGCGAGCGGGGGGGTCGGGAACATTCAGTACTTC. As protein: CASSASGGVGNIQYF.

This clonotype has at least ten counts. The chain couples TRBV5-1 to TRBJ1-2; TRBD1 matches at 7 bases. Germline CDR1 is SGHRS and CDR2 is YFSETQ. The CDR3 sequence is 13 residues long. The J segment lost 8 bases and the V segment lost 4 bases, leaving 8 bases of the junction unmatched. The DNA for the CDR3 is TGCGCCAGCAGCCGGGCAGGGACAGAAGGCTACACCTTC. It translates to CASSRAGTEGYTF.

Many counts were recorded for this clonotype. The V call is TRBV4-2, the J call TRBJ1-5; D unresolved. The germline V and J ends were trimmed by 1 base and 3 bases, with 10 bases remaining between them. Germline V lookup: CDR1 LGHNA, CDR2 YNFKEQ. The CDR3 loop spans 15 amino acids. CDR3 nucleotides: TGTGCCAGCAGCCAAGGAGAAGGTTACAATCAGCCCCAGCATTTT. Translation gives CASSQGEGYNQPQHF.

The table lists this clonotype with many counts. The rearrangement joins TRBV7-9 to TRBJ2-2; TRBD2 matches 13 bases. Per germline, CDR1 SEHNR and CDR2 FQNEAQ (reference sequence). V shed 6 bases, J shed 5 bases, and the junction held 6 bases outside the gene matches. This CDR3 contains 16 residues. The CDR3 nucleotides read TGTGCCAGCAGATCGGGACTAGCGGGAACAACCGGGGAGCTGTTTTTT. It translates to CASRSGLAGTTGELFF.

This clonotype was observed at least ten times. This chain joins TRBV28 and TRBJ2-3, with 8 bases aligning to TRBD1. Per the germline V gene, CDR1 is MDHEN and CDR2 is SYDVKM. After removal of 5 bases from V and 1 base from J, the junction contained 5 bases not matched to a gene. CDR3 size: 15 residues. CDR3 DNA sequence: TGTGCCAGCAGTCTACAGGGGGGACGCACAGATACGCAGTATTTT. It specifies CASSLQGGRTDTQYF.

The genes are TRBV28 and TRBJ1-2; tentative D call: TRBD1 (5 bases). CDR3 length: 14 amino acids. Per the germline V gene, CDR1 is MDHEN and CDR2 is SYDVKM. V dropped 5 bases and J dropped 7 bases, with 17 bases sitting between them. The CDR3 here is CASSPQFPDSGYTF. CDR3 bases: TGTGCCAGCAGTCCTCAATTCCCTGACAGTGGCTACACCTTC.

This clonotype was seen ten or more times. This chain uses TRBV12-3 or TRBV12-4 with TRBJ1-4; tentative D call: TRBD1 (6 bases). Trimming took off 6 bases at V and 0 bases at J, with 11 bases between the two ends. This CDR3 region has 15 residues. The CDR3 loop reads CASSLRTATNEKLFF. The CDR3 nucleotides are TGTGCCAGCAGCCTGAGGACAGCAACTAATGAAAAACTGTTTTTT.

This clonotype has at least ten counts. V is TRBV5-1 and J is TRBJ2-3, with 10 bases fitting TRBD1. Germline CDR1 is SGHRS and CDR2 is YFSETQ. This CDR3 contains 16 residues. The ends lost 0 bases at V and 1 base at J; junction bases unmatched: 2. The CDR3 region has the DNA TGCGCCAGCAGCTTGGACGGACAGGGGGGCACAGATACGCAGTATTTT. Residues: CASSLDGQGGTDTQYF.

This clonotype was observed at least ten times. This rearrangement joins TRBV5-1 to TRBJ2-7; 9 positions agree with TRBD2. Germline trimming cut 0 bases from V and 4 bases from J; bases unmatched to any gene: 5. Per the germline V gene, CDR1 is SGHRS and CDR2 is YFSETQ. The CDR3 loop spans 15 amino acids. CDR3 bases: TGCGCCAGCAGCTTGGGCCCTAGCGGGACATACGAGCAGTACTTC. Translation: CASSLGPSGTYEQYF.

In this sample, this clonotype turned up many times. The CDR3 region is CSARAVMNTEAFF. Here the CDR3 DNA reads TGCAGTGCTAGAGCTGTGATGAACACTGAAGCTTTCTTT. V is TRBV20-1 and J is TRBJ1-1; D is unclear. The CDR3 runs 13 residues. Trimming shortened V by 1 base and J by 0 bases, and 6 bases separated the two germline ends. The V gene's germline CDR1 is DFQATT and CDR2 SNEGSKA (reference sequence).

This clonotype was picked up many times. This sequence joins TRBV7-2 and TRBJ2-7, with 10 bases lining up with TRBD2. The CDR3 spans 14 residues. CDR1 is SGHTA and CDR2 is FQGNSA in the germline V gene. The V and J ends lost 6 bases and 5 bases, in that order; junction bases with no gene match: 7. The CDR3 DNA follows: TGTGCCAGCAGTCCCTCTAGCGGGAGCAACGAGCAGTACTTC. Translating it yields CASSPSSGSNEQYF.

The table lists this clonotype with many counts. The chain carries TRBV9 and TRBJ2-7; D is perhaps TRBD2 (5 bases). Trimming pared 4 bases from V and 7 bases from J, leaving 15 bases between. Per germline, CDR1 SGDLS and CDR2 YYNGEE. The CDR3 is 13 amino acids. The CDR3 spells CASSPGREGEQYF. The CDR3 DNA follows: TGTGCCAGCAGCCCCGGACGGGAAGGGGAGCAGTACTTC.

This clonotype was counted ten times or more. The chain employs TRBV18 and TRBJ2-7, with D possibly matching TRBD1 (5 bases). This CDR3 has 15 residues. Trimming cost V 5 bases and J 0 bases, with 14 bases left between them. The germline V gene encodes CDR1 KGHSH and CDR2 LQKENI. CDR3: CASSSDQGLSYEQYF. CDR3 DNA sequence: TGTGCCAGCTCATCAGATCAGGGTCTCTCCTACGAGCAGTACTTC.

This clonotype occurred many times. The chain is built from TRBV20-1 and TRBJ2-1; 14 positions match TRBD2. CDR3 length: 18 residues. Germline V lookup: CDR1 DFQATT, CDR2 SNEGSKA (reference sequence). V lost 3 bases, J lost 5 bases, and 12 bases stayed unmatched. CDR3 nucleotides: TGCAGTGCTAGTCCCTGGACTAGCGGGGGGAAGTCGAACAATGAGCAGTTCTTC. Amino acid sequence: CSASPWTSGGKSNNEQFF.

This clonotype was seen a handful of times. The rearrangement uses TRBV7-6 and TRBJ2-1, with 9 positions matching TRBD1. V was clipped by 4 bases and J by 1 base; unmatched bases: 2. The germline gives CDR1 SGHVS, CDR2 FNYEAQ. The CDR3 consists of 15 residues. The CDR3 nucleotides are TGTGCCAGCAGCTCCGGACAGGGGTCCTACAATGAGCAGTTCTTC. Protein: CASSSGQGSYNEQFF.

Regarding this clonotype: An end of the junction differs from the germline gene, which may be a read error. J is TRBJ1-5 and V is TRBV10-3, with D unclear. The CDR3 contains 15 residues. Germline V CDR1 and CDR2: ENHRY, SYGVKD. This chain's CDR3 is CATTADHLINQPKHF. CDR3 in DNA: TGTGCCACCACGGCTGACCACCTTATCAATCAGCCCAAGCATTTT.

This clonotype was detected many times. The CDR3 reads CSARDRRGATGELFF. In nucleotides, the CDR3 is TGCAGTGCTAGAGATCGGCGGGGGGCCACCGGGGAGCTGTTTTTT. The chain joins TRBV20-1 to TRBJ2-2; 8 positions match TRBD2. The CDR3 loop spans 15 amino acids. V dropped 0 bases and J dropped 4; count of bases not matched to a gene: 4. CDR1 and CDR2 (germline): DFQATT, SNEGSKA (reference sequence).

This clonotype occurred many times. The chain recombines TRBV3-1 with TRBJ1-5; TRBD1 matches at 7 bases. The CDR3 loop spans 15 amino acids. The trim removed 3 bases at V and 8 bases at J, leaving 10 bases unmatched. Per germline, CDR1 LGHDT and CDR2 YNNKEL (reference sequence). The CDR3 sequence is CASSHRQGDTEPQHF. The CDR3 coding sequence is TGTGCCAGCAGCCACCGACAGGGCGATACGGAGCCCCAGCATTTT.

This clonotype has at least ten counts. The V call is TRBV20-1, the J call TRBJ2-3; 8 bases line up with TRBD2. CDR1 and CDR2 from the germline V gene are DFQATT and SNEGSKA (reference sequence). This CDR3 region has 11 residues. V dropped 8 bases and J dropped 8; count of bases not matched to a gene: 6. CDR3 in DNA: TGCAGTTCGAGCGGGAGTGGTACGCAGTATTTT. Residues: CSSSGSGTQYF.

In its sample, this clonotype was seen many times. The V call is TRBV28, the J call TRBJ2-7, with D unclear. The CDR3 has 14 residues. In germline, CDR1 is MDHEN, CDR2 SYDVKM. Trimming cost V 6 bases and J 5 bases, with 17 bases left between them. The CDR3 DNA follows: TGTGCCAGCAGCCAATTGACCGCTCGTGACGAGCAGTACTTC. Translation gives CASSQLTARDEQYF.

Many counts were recorded for this clonotype. V is TRBV7-2 and J is TRBJ1-5, with D perhaps matching TRBD1 (5 bases). CDR1 is SGHTA, CDR2 FQGNSA, per germline. There are 16 residues in the CDR3. The ends were cut back, 0 bases at V and 2 bases at J, with 11 bases in the middle. The CDR3 sequence: CASSLAGASGNQPQHF. As DNA, the CDR3 is TGTGCCAGCAGCTTAGCAGGGGCAAGTGGCAATCAGCCCCAGCATTTT.

This clonotype has at least ten counts. The chain uses TRBV11-2 and TRBJ1-6; D ambiguous. Germline V CDR1 and CDR2: SGHAT, FQNNGV. This CDR3 has 16 residues. The ends were cut back, 5 bases at V and 9 bases at J, with 20 bases in the middle. The chain's CDR3 is CASSPTAYLGISPLHF. As DNA, the CDR3 is TGTGCCAGCAGCCCCACAGCCTACCTGGGGATTTCACCCCTCCACTTT.

This clonotype was picked up many times. The chain combines TRBV5-1 with TRBJ2-3; 13 nucleotides agree with TRBD2. Looked up from germline, CDR1 is SGHRS and CDR2 is YFSETQ. The CDR3 covers 15 residues. After removal of 7 bases from V and 2 bases from J, the junction contained 4 bases not matched to a gene. This CDR3 reads CASRTSGGITDTQYF. Here the CDR3 DNA reads TGCGCCAGCCGGACTAGCGGGGGAATCACAGATACGCAGTATTTT.